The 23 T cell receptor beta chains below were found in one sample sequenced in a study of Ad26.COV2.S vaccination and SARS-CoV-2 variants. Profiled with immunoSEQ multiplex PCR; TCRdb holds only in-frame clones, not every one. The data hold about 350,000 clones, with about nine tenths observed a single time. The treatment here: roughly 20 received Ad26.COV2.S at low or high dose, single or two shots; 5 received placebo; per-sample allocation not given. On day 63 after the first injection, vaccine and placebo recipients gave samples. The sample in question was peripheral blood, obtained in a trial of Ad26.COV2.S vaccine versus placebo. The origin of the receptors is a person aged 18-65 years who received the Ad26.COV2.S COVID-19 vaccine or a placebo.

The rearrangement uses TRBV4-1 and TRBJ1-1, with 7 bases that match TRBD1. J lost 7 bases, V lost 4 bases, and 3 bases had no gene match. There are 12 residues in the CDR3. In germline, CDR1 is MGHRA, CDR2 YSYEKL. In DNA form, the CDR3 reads TGCGCCAGCAGCCCTACAGGGGTTGAAGCTTTCTTT. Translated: CASSPTGVEAFF.

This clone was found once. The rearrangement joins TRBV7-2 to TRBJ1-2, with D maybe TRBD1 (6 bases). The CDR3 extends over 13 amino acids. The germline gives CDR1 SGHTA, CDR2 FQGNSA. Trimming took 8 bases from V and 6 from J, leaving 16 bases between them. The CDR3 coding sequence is TGTGCCAGCGGGGGGCAGGTTAAAAATGGCTACACCTTC. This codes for CASGGQVKNGYTF. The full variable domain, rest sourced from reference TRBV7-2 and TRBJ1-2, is GAGVSQSPSNKVTEKGKDVELRCDPISGHTALYWYRQSLGQGLEFLIYFQGNSAPDKSGLPSDRFSAERTGGSVSTLTIQRTQQEDSAVYLCASGGQVKNGYTFGSGTRLTVV.

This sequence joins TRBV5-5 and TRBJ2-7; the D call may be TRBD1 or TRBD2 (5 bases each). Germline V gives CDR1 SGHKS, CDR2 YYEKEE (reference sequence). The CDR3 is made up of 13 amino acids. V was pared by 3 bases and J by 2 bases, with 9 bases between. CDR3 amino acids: CASSWDGTYEQYF. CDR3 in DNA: TGTGCCAGCAGCTGGGACGGAACCTACGAGCAGTACTTC.

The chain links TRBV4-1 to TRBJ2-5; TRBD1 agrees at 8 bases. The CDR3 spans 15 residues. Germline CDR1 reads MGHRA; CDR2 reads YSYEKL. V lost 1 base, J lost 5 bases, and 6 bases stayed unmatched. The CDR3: CASSQAQGARETQYF. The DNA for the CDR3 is TGCGCCAGCAGCCAAGCCCAGGGGGCGAGGGAGACCCAGTACTTC.

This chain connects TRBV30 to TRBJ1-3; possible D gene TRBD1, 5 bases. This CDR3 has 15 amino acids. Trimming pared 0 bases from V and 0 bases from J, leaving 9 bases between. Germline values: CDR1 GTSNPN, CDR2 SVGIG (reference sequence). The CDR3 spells CAWSVLGVSGNTIYF. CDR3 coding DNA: TGTGCCTGGAGTGTACTAGGGGTCTCTGGAAACACCATATATTTT.

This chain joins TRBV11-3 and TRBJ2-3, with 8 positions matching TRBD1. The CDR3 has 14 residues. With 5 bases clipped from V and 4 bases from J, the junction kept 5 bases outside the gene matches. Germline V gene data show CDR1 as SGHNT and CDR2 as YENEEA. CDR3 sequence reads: CASSPGQVADTQYF. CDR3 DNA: TGTGCCAGCAGCCCGGGACAGGTTGCAGATACGCAGTATTTT.

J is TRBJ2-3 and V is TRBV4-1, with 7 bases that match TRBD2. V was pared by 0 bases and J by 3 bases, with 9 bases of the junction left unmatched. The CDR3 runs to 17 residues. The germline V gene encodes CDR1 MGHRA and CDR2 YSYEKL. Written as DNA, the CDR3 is TGCGCCAGCAGCCAAGATTTCCTAGCGGAAACTACAGATACGCAGTATTTT. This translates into CASSQDFLAETTDTQYF.

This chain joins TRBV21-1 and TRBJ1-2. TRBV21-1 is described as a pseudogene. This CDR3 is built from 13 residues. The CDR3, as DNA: TGTGCCAGCAGCAAAGAGGGAAAGGACGGCTACACCTTC. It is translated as CASSKEGKDGYTF.

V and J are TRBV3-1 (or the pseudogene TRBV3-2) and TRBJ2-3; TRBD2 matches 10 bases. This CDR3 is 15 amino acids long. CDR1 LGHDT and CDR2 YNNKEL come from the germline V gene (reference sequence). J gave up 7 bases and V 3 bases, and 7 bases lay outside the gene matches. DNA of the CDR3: TGTGCCAGCAGCCACCTAGCGGGAGTTCTCCATACGCAGTATTTT. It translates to CASSHLAGVLHTQYF.

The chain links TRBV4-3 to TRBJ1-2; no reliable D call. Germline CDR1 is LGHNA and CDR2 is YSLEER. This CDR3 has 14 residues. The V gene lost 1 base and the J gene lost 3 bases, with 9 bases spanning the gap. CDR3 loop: CASSQAMVHYGYTF. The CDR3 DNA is TGCGCCAGCAGCCAAGCTATGGTTCACTATGGCTACACCTTC.

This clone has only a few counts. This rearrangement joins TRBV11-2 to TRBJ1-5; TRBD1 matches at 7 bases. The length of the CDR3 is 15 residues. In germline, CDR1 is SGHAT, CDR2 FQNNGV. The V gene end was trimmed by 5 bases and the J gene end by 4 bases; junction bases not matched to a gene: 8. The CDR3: CASSPDRLLNQPQHF. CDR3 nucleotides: TGTGCCAGCAGCCCGGACAGGCTTTTGAATCAGCCCCAGCATTTT.

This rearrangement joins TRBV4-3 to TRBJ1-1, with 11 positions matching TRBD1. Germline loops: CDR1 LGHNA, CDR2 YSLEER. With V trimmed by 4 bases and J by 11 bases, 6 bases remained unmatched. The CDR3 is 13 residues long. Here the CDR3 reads CASSPGQGGAAFF. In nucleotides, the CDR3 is TGCGCCAGCAGCCCGGGACAGGGGGGCGCGGCTTTCTTT.

Written as DNA, the CDR3 is TGTGCCAGCAGCTTAGGCGGGAGCGTCGGGGAGCTGTTTTTT. Amino acids: CASSLGGSVGELFF. The chain recombines TRBV6-5 with TRBJ2-2; 7 nucleotides align to TRBD2. CDR1 MNHEY and CDR2 SVGAGI come from the germline V gene. This CDR3 is built from 14 residues. V gave up 6 bases and J gave up 7 bases; unmatched junction bases: 8.

CDR3 protein: CASSPPGGVADTQYF. The CDR3, as DNA: TGTGCCAGCAGCCCCCCAGGGGGCGTCGCAGATACGCAGTATTTT. The rearrangement uses TRBV7-9 and TRBJ2-3, with 8 bases aligning to TRBD1. This CDR3 region has 15 residues. The J segment lost 4 bases and the V segment lost 5 bases, leaving 8 bases of the junction unmatched. Germline V gene data show CDR1 as SEHNR and CDR2 as FQNEAQ (reference sequence).

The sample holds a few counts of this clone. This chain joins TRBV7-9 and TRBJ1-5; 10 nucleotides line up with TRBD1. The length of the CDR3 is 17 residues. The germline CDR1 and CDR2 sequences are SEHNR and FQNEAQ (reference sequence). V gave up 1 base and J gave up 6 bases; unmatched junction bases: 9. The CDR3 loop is CASSLEVGQGGGQPQHF. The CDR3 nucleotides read TGTGCCAGCAGCTTAGAGGTCGGACAGGGGGGTGGTCAGCCCCAGCATTTT.

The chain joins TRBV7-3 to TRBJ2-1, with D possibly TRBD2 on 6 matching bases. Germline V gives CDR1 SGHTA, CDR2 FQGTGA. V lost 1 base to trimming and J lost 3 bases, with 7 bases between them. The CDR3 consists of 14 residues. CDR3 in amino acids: CASSLMRGYNEQFF. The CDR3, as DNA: TGTGCCAGCAGCTTAATGCGGGGCTACAATGAGCAGTTCTTC.

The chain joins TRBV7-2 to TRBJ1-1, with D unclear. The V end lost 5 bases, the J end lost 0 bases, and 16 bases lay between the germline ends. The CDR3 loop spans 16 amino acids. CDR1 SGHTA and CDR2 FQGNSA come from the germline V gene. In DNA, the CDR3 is TGTGCCAGCAGCCCGGGAGGAATGGGAATGAACACTGAAGCTTTCTTT. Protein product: CASSPGGMGMNTEAFF.

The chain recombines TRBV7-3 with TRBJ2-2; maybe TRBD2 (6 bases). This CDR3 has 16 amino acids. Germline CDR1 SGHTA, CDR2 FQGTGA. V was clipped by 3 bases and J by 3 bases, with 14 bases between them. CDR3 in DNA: TGTGCCAGCAGCTTGTATAAGTCTAGCGACACCGGGGAGCTGTTTTTT. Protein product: CASSLYKSSDTGELFF.

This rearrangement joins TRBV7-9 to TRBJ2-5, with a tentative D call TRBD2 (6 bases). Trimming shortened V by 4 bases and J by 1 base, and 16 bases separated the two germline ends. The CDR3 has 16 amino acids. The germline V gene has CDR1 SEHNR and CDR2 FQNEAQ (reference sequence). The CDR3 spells CASSSHGGAIQETQYF. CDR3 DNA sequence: TGTGCCAGCAGCTCCCATGGCGGGGCCATCCAAGAGACCCAGTACTTC. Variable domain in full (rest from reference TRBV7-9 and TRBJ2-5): DTGVSQNPRHKITKRGQNVTFRCDPISEHNRLYWYRQTLGQGPEFLTYFQNEAQLEKSRLLSDRFSAERPKGSFSTLEIQRTEQGDSAMYLCASSSHGGAIQETQYFGPGTRLLVL.

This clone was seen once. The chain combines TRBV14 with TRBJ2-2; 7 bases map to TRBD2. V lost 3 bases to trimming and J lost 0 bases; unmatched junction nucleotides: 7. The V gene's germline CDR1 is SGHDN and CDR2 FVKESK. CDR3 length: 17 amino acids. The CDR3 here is CASSHRTSVPNTGELFF. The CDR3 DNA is TGTGCCAGCAGCCACCGAACTAGCGTGCCGAACACCGGGGAGCTGTTTTTT.

CDR3 loop: CASSTLASYNEQFF. The CDR3 nucleotides read TGTGCCAGTAGTACACTAGCGAGTTACAATGAGCAGTTCTTC. The J gene is TRBJ2-1, the V gene TRBV19, with 7 bases that match TRBD2. This CDR3 contains 14 residues. From germline, CDR1 is LNHDA and CDR2 SQIVND (reference sequence). The ends lost 4 bases at V and 4 bases at J; junction bases unmatched: 4.

DNA of the CDR3: TGTGCCAGCAGTGTGAGTTTGGGCAATCAGCCCCAGCATTTT. Protein product: CASSVSLGNQPQHF. V and J are TRBV27 and TRBJ1-5; D gene uncertain. CDR3 size: 14 residues. V was pared by 5 bases and J by 2 bases, with 10 bases between. The germline V gene has CDR1 MNHEY and CDR2 SMNVEV (reference sequence).

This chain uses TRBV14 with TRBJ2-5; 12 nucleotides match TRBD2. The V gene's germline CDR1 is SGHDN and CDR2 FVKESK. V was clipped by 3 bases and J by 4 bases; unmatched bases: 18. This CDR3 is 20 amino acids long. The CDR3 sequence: CASSQFLAGGLSSDIETQYF. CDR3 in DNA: TGTGCCAGCAGCCAGTTCCTAGCGGGGGGGCTTTCTTCGGATATAGAGACCCAGTACTTC.